Only one count was recorded for the clone carrying this T cell receptor (beta chain). Methods used by the authors: Nucleated cell counts were estimated from reference gene primer amplification. Profiled with immunoSEQ multiplex PCR; TCRdb holds only in-frame clones, not every one. The V and J calls and clone size were taken over from that table, and D and trimming were inferred from the DNA. Among roughly 180,000 clones listed, roughly 80% were seen once. This sample is drawn from a study of blood T cell repertoires in COVID-19. Study in general: Donors in the United States, Italy and Spain gave samples during acute or convalescent COVID-19. Sample material is recorded as cDNA or gDNA derived from T cells, B-cell-depleted T cells, or PBMCs.

The germline gives CDR1 LGHDT, CDR2 YNNKEL (reference sequence). CDR3 length equals 15 residues. V lost 0 bases, J lost 0 bases, and 9 bases lay in between. This sequence originates from a human donor in a cohort sampled during active COVID-19. Sequencing input: peripheral blood. J is TRBJ2-7 and V is TRBV3-1 (or the pseudogene TRBV3-2); D not certain. CDR3 sequence reads: CASSQDLDTSYEQYF. CDR3 coding DNA: TGTGCCAGCAGCCAAGATTTAGACACCTCCTACGAGCAGTACTTC.